The 14 T cell receptor beta chains below all came from one sample that was sequenced in a study of T cells in Graves' hyperthyroidism and ophthalmopathy. Researchers amplified the TCR beta CDR3 regions from RNA transcripts. Initially, a first-round RT-PCR of the TCR CDR3 employed the HTBI primer set. MiXCR, applied by TCRdb to the multiplex PCR reads, yields one record per CDR3 protein. The sample lists around 480,000 distinct CDR3 sequences, approximately 15% seen once, with around 17% in the top ten. Sequences were obtained from blood. The source is a woman aged 18-35 years with Graves' hyperthyroidism.

This clonotype was seen repeatedly, ten times or more. The chain has TRBV27 and TRBJ2-7; 13 bases agree with TRBD2. The J segment lost 1 base and the V segment lost 5 bases, leaving 2 bases of the junction unmatched. Germline V gene data show CDR1 as MNHEY and CDR2 as SMNVEV (reference sequence). CDR3 length: 15 amino acids. The DNA of the CDR3 is TGTGCCAGCAGTCAGGGACTAGCGGGATCCTACGAGCAGTACTTC. Its translation: CASSQGLAGSYEQYF.

Many counts were recorded for this clonotype. The CDR3 loop is CASSSFGTPNTEAFF. The CDR3 nucleotides read TGTGCCAGCAGTTCCTTCGGGACACCTAACACTGAAGCTTTCTTT. The chain has TRBV6-1 and TRBJ1-1; a weak D match, TRBD1 (6 bases). The V gene's germline CDR1 is MNHNS and CDR2 SASEGT. Trimming took 5 bases from V and 2 from J, leaving 15 bases between them. The CDR3 spans 15 residues.

This clonotype was detected many times. J is TRBJ2-2 and V is TRBV12-3 or TRBV12-4; 12 nucleotides agree with TRBD2. Trimming at V came to 6 bases and at J to 6 bases, leaving 5 bases not matched to a gene. This CDR3 has 15 residues. CDR3: CASSPSGRDPGELFF. The CDR3 DNA reads as TGTGCCAGCAGCCCTAGCGGGAGGGATCCCGGGGAGCTGTTTTTT.

This clonotype was seen ten or more times. This chain uses TRBV7-9 with TRBJ1-2; 10 bases line up with TRBD1. The CDR3 length is 20 residues. Germline trimming cut 7 bases from V and 0 bases from J; bases unmatched to any gene: 20. Per germline, CDR1 SEHNR and CDR2 FQNEAQ (reference sequence). The CDR3 DNA is TGTGCCAGCACCGCTCTAAACGTCCGGGACAGGGGAACAACTAACTATGGCTACACCTTC. Translated: CASTALNVRDRGTTNYGYTF. The whole variable domain, filled in from reference TRBV7-9 and TRBJ1-2, reads DTGVSQNPRHKITKRGQNVTFRCDPISEHNRLYWYRQTLGQGPEFLTYFQNEAQLEKSRLLSDRFSAERPKGSFSTLEIQRTEQGDSAMYLCASTALNVRDRGTTNYGYTFGSGTRLTVV.

V gene TRBV7-2 combines with J gene TRBJ1-2; D unclear. The CDR3 is made up of 16 amino acids. Looked up from germline, CDR1 is SGHTA and CDR2 is FQGNSA. V was shortened by 4 bases and J by 4 bases, with 19 bases between the two germline ends. CDR3 in DNA: TGTGCCAGCAGCTCTTCTAACCCAAGAAACTCCTATGGCTACACCTTC. Its translation is CASSSSNPRNSYGYTF.

This clonotype was found many times. The chain combines TRBV5-1 with TRBJ1-1; D is undetermined. Germline loops: CDR1 SGHRS, CDR2 YFSETQ. V shed 0 bases and J shed 1 base, with 7 bases lying between them. The CDR3 runs 14 residues. CDR3 sequence (DNA): TGCGCCAGCAGCTTGGAACAACCGAACACTGAAGCTTTCTTT. This codes for CASSLEQPNTEAFF. The whole variable domain, filled in from reference TRBV5-1 and TRBJ1-1, reads KAGVTQTPRYLIKTRGQQVTLSCSPISGHRSVSWYQQTPGQGLQFLFEYFSETQRNKGNFPGRFSGRQFSNSRSEMNVSTLELGDSALYLCASSLEQPNTEAFFGQGTRLTVV.

This clonotype was seen many times. This chain links TRBV11-3 with TRBJ2-4; D is possibly TRBD2 (6 bases). This CDR3 region has 14 residues. Germline lookup yields CDR1 SGHNT and CDR2 YENEEA. The V and J ends lost 2 bases and 6 bases respectively, with 11 bases between them. CDR3 in amino acids: CASSLREIVNIQYF. In DNA, the CDR3 is TGTGCCAGCAGCTTACGGGAGATTGTAAACATTCAGTACTTC.

Points on this clonotype: This sequence may be a read error, since a much larger clone differs from it by one base. The chain couples TRBV6-2 or TRBV6-3 to TRBJ1-1, with unresolved D. In germline, CDR1 is MNHEY, CDR2 SVGEGT. V shed 8 bases and J shed 4 bases, with 8 bases lying between them. The CDR3 is 11 amino acids. Here the CDR3 DNA reads TGTGCCAGCGCTTGGGGCACTGAAGCTTTCTTT. It translates to CASAWGTEAFF.

This clonotype was detected many times. The chain links TRBV3-1 to TRBJ1-5; tentatively, D is TRBD1 (6 bases). Germline V gene sequence: CDR1 LGHDT, CDR2 YNNKEL (reference sequence). V lost 2 bases and J 6 bases, leaving 11 bases between the germline ends. The CDR3 consists of 14 residues. CDR3: CASSQITGAQPQHF. CDR3 DNA: TGTGCCAGCAGCCAAATTACGGGGGCTCAGCCCCAGCATTTT. Using reference TRBV3-1 and TRBJ1-5 for the parts outside the CDR3, the full variable domain is DTAVSQTPKYLVTQMGNDKSIKCEQNLGHDTMYWYKQDSKKFLKIMFSYNNKELIINETVPNRFSPKSPDKAHLNLHINSLELGDSAVYFCASSQITGAQPQHFGDGTRLSIL.

V and J are TRBV7-2 and TRBJ2-5, with 8 bases fitting TRBD2. Germline loops: CDR1 SGHTA, CDR2 FQGNSA. This CDR3 region has 17 residues. Trimming removed 3 bases from V and 7 bases from J; junction bases left unmatched: 16. The CDR3: CASSFTLSGGREGTQYF. In DNA form, the CDR3 reads TGTGCCAGCAGCTTTACTCTTTCGGGAGGGAGAGAGGGGACCCAGTACTTC.

This clonotype was counted ten times or more. The chain joins TRBV2 to TRBJ2-6; no firm D call. Germline V gene data show CDR1 as SNHLY and CDR2 as FYNNEI. The CDR3 extends over 16 amino acids. With 8 bases removed from V and 0 bases from J, the gap between germline ends came to 14 bases. In nucleotides, the CDR3 is TGTGCCAGCGCTTTCAACTGGGCCTCTGGGGCCAACGTCCTGACTTTC. Translating gives CASAFNWASGANVLTF.

The V and J genes are TRBV10-3 and TRBJ2-5, with 7 bases fitting TRBD2. The CDR3 runs 13 residues. Germline V gene data show CDR1 as ENHRY and CDR2 as SYGVKD. V lost 2 bases and J lost 13; bases outside the gene matches: 10. The CDR3 loop is CAISEEVAGDPYF. DNA of the CDR3: TGTGCCATCAGTGAGGAAGTGGCGGGGGATCCGTACTTC.

This clonotype showed up just a few times. The genes are TRBV5-5 and TRBJ2-3; 9 bases map to TRBD1. The CDR3 length is 17 residues. V trimming: 4 bases; J trimming: 2 bases; junction bases outside the gene matches: 11. The V gene's germline CDR1 is SGHKS and CDR2 YYEKEE (reference sequence). CDR3 bases: TGTGCCAGCAGCCCTACGTGGGACAGGGTTTTCACAGATACGCAGTATTTT. Translated, it gives CASSPTWDRVFTDTQYF.

There are many counts of this clonotype. The J gene is TRBJ2-5, the V gene TRBV19, with 12 bases fitting TRBD2. CDR1 is LNHDA, CDR2 SQIVND, per germline (reference sequence). The CDR3 length is 16 residues. The J segment lost 5 bases and the V segment lost 5 bases, leaving 9 bases of the junction unmatched. The CDR3 spells CASSALTSGRSETQYF. The CDR3 nucleotides read TGTGCCAGTAGTGCGCTGACTAGCGGGAGATCTGAGACCCAGTACTTC.